The 27 T cell receptor beta chains below come from one sample, sequenced in a study of tissue T cells after allogeneic stem cell transplantation. As for time point: mouse harvest day 14 after allogeneic transplant. Tail vein injection delivered 10^7 T-cell-depleted bone marrow cells and 10^6 splenic CD5+ T cells. Measured with immunoSEQ multiplex PCR; TCRdb has only the in-frame clones, and not every one. The sample lists 3,500 to 4,500 clones; more than 40% were seen once. Sequencing input: lymph node tissue. The origin of the receptors is a female BALB/c mouse given C57BL/6 T cells with graft-versus-host disease after an allogeneic hematopoietic cell transplant.

This clone is judged large. Here the gene names and germline are mouse. The CDR3 extends 1 residue past the end of the read, so its final part is completed from the germline J gene. The chain couples TRBV26 to TRBJ2-2, with D perhaps being TRBD1 or TRBD2 (5 bases each). V was trimmed by 4 bases and J by 2 bases, leaving 5 bases between them. Germline V gives CDR1 KGHPV, CDR2 FQNQEV (reference sequence). This CDR3 is 13 amino acids long. The CDR3 sequence is CASSRGNTGQLYF. CDR3 bases read: TGTGCCAGCAGTCGGGGGAACACCGGGCAGCTCTAC.

Only a few counts were recorded for this clone. The listed genes are named as in mouse. The read ends 1 residue shy of where the CDR3 ends; the end is completed using the germline J gene. V and J are TRBV19 and TRBJ2-1; 11 positions match TRBD2. Germline loops: CDR1 FNHDT, CDR2 SITEND (reference sequence). The J segment lost 4 bases and the V segment lost 5 bases, leaving 2 bases of the junction unmatched. The CDR3 consists of 14 residues. The CDR3 protein is CASRGDWGYAEQFF. Partial CDR3 DNA: TGTGCCAGCAGGGGGGACTGGGGGTATGCTGAGCAGTTC.

Of note for this clone: Germline and genes: mouse. Read data end 1 residue before the CDR3 end; the end is taken from the germline J gene. The chain recombines TRBV15 with TRBJ2-4; a possible D gene is TRBD1 (5 bases). The CDR3 length is 14 residues. CDR1 is SGHND, CDR2 FRSKSL, per germline. V was pared by 6 bases and J by 0 bases, with 10 bases between. The part of the CDR3 DNA that was read is TGTGCCAGCAGGAGGACAACTAGTCAAAACACCTTGTAC. Translated: CASRRTTSQNTLY. The CDR3, in full, reads CASRRTTSQNTLYF. The complete variable domain, with remaining parts taken from reference TRBV15 and TRBJ2-4, reads DAGVTQTPRHEVAEKGQTIILKCEPVSGHNDLFWYRQTKIQGLELLSYFRSKSLMEDGGAFKDRFKAEMLNSSFSTLKIQPTEPKDSAVYLCASRRTTSQNTLYFGAGTRLSVL.

In regard to this clone: The listed genes are named as in mouse. Coverage ceases 1 residue before the CDR3 finishes, and the germline J gene fills in the end. The chain has TRBV26 and TRBJ2-3; D perhaps matches TRBD1 (6 bases). Germline CDR1 KGHPV, CDR2 FQNQEV (reference sequence). The V end was cut by 4 bases, the J end by 0 bases, with 8 bases between. This CDR3 is 14 amino acids long. The CDR3 region is CASSRDISAETLYF. The sequenced part of the CDR3 DNA is TGTGCCAGCAGTCGGGACATTAGTGCAGAAACGCTGTAT.

This clone has more than one count but fewer than ten. Genes and germline come from the mouse. The CDR3 end lies 1 residue beyond the end of the read and is filled in from the germline J gene. The chain recombines TRBV3 with TRBJ2-7, with 10 bases lining up with TRBD2. CDR1 is SNHLY, CDR2 FYNGKV, per germline (reference sequence). V was clipped by 5 bases and J by 4 bases; unmatched bases: 5. This CDR3 region has 14 residues. The CDR3 reads CASSPWTGGYEQYF. The covered CDR3 bases are TGTGCCAGCAGCCCTTGGACTGGGGGTTATGAACAGTAC. Full variable domain (rest looked up from reference TRBV3 and TRBJ2-7): GPKVLQIPSHQIIDMGQMVTLNCDPVSNHLYFYWYKQILGQQMEFLVNFYNGKVMEKSKLFKDQFSVERPDGSYFTLKIQPTALEDSAVYFCASSPWTGGYEQYFGPGTRLTVL.

This clone was picked up a small number of times. Gene names and germline refer to mouse. The read halts 1 residue ahead of the CDR3 end, with the missing end drawn from the germline J gene. The V gene is TRBV2, the J gene TRBJ1-1; 7 bases fit TRBD1. The CDR3 contains 14 residues. CDR1 LGHNA and CDR2 YSYQKL come from the germline V gene. V dropped 6 bases and J dropped 1; count of bases not matched to a gene: 5. CDR3 sequence: CASRTGRRNTEVFF. CDR3 bases read: TGTGCCAGCAGGACAGGGAGGCGAAACACAGAAGTCTTC.

This clone has only a few counts. Genes and germline are mouse. The CDR3 is cut off 1 residue early in the read; its end comes from the germline J gene. V and J are TRBV12-1 and TRBJ2-2, with 7 bases matching TRBD1. Losses at the gene ends were 0 bases for V and 6 bases for J; bases not matched to a gene: 3. Per the germline V gene, CDR1 is SGHSN and CDR2 is HYEKVE. The CDR3 consists of 14 residues. The CDR3 bases that were read are TGTGCCAGCTCTCTCAGGCAGGGGGCCGGGCAGCTCTAC. Its protein product is CASSLRQGAGQLY. The whole CDR3 sequence is CASSLRQGAGQLYF.

On this clone itself: Gene and germline names: mouse. The read falls 1 residue short of the CDR3 end, and the missing part is taken from the germline J gene. The same CDR3 is also encoded by other DNA sequences in this sample. The chain couples TRBV26 to TRBJ1-2; tentatively, D is TRBD1 (5 bases). The CDR3 is made up of 14 amino acids. Trimming pared 4 bases from V and 0 bases from J, leaving 9 bases between. From germline, CDR1 is KGHPV and CDR2 FQNQEV (reference sequence). CDR3 in amino acids: CASSRQGANSDYTF. The CDR3 DNA, read in part, is TGTGCCAGCAGTCGCCAGGGTGCAAACTCCGACTACACC. Variable domain in full (rest from reference TRBV26 and TRBJ1-2): NSKVIQTPRYLVKGQGQKAKMRCIPEKGHPVVFWYQQNKNNEFKFLINFQNQEVLQQIDMTEKRFSAECPSNSPCSLEIQSSEAGDSALYLCASSRQGANSDYTFGSGTRLLVI.

Notes on this clone: Germline and genes: mouse. The read finishes 1 residue shy of the CDR3 end, and the germline J gene is used to complete it. The V gene is TRBV26, the J gene TRBJ2-5; D is ambiguous. Germline CDR1 reads KGHPV; CDR2 reads FQNQEV (reference sequence). V was cut by 4 bases and J by 6 bases, with 11 bases left in between. The CDR3 is 13 amino acids. The chain's CDR3 is CASSPDGGDTQYF. The DNA read from the CDR3 is TGTGCCAGCAGTCCGGATGGAGGGGACACCCAGTAC.

About this clone itself: Gene names and germline refer to mouse. Read data end 1 residue before the CDR3 end; the end is taken from the germline J gene. V is TRBV23 and J is TRBJ2-7; TRBD1, the table's D call, lacks a check against the DNA. The germline gives CDR1 KGHTA, CDR2 FQNQQP. This CDR3 comprises 15 residues. This CDR3 reads CSSSQSTGTGYEQYF. Partial CDR3 DNA: TGCTCCAGCAGTCAATCGACCGGGACAGGGTATGAACAGTAC.

In regard to this clone: Gene names are the mouse ones. The read ends 1 residue early relative to the CDR3; the germline J gene fills the gap. This chain connects TRBV3 to TRBJ1-4, with D unclear. Per the germline V gene, CDR1 is SNHLY and CDR2 is FYNGKV (reference sequence). CDR3 length: 15 amino acids. Trimming shortened V by 4 bases and J by 0 bases, and 9 bases separated the two germline ends. Partial CDR3 DNA: TGTGCCAGCAGCTCCCGGGGAATTTCCAACGAAAGATTATTT. This encodes CASSSRGISNERLF. The entire CDR3 reads CASSSRGISNERLFF. The full variable domain, completed using reference TRBV3 and TRBJ1-4, is GPKVLQIPSHQIIDMGQMVTLNCDPVSNHLYFYWYKQILGQQMEFLVNFYNGKVMEKSKLFKDQFSVERPDGSYFTLKIQPTALEDSAVYFCASSSRGISNERLFFGHGTKLSVL.

In the case of this clone: Genes and germline come from the mouse. Coverage ceases 1 residue before the CDR3 finishes, and the germline J gene fills in the end. The chain is built from TRBV20 and TRBJ1-1; possibly TRBD1 for D (6 bases). The CDR3 is 12 residues long. The ends were cut back, 5 bases at V and 3 bases at J, with 10 bases in the middle. Germline V lookup: CDR1 GFQATS, CDR2 STVNSAI. CDR3 DNA (partial): TGTGGTGCTGGAACAGGGTACACAGAAGTCTTC. This gives the protein CGAGTGYTEVF. The whole CDR3 sequence reads CGAGTGYTEVFF.

This clone was observed a few times. Mouse gene names apply. Read sequence stops 1 residue before the CDR3 end, and the germline J gene provides the missing end. This rearrangement joins TRBV31 to TRBJ1-3; no reliable D call. V lost 1 base, J lost 0 bases, and 4 bases lay in between. Germline CDR1 is GKSSPN and CDR2 is SITVG. This CDR3 is built from 13 residues. CDR3 sequence reads: CAWSPSSGNTLYF. The DNA read from the CDR3 is TGTGCCTGGAGTCCCAGTTCTGGAAATACGCTCTAT.

This clone has only a few counts. The germline and genes are mouse ones. The read stops 1 residue short of the end of the CDR3; the missing end is completed from the germline J gene. This chain links TRBV24 with TRBJ2-7, with TRBD1 identical over 8 bases. The CDR3 runs to 12 residues. Germline V gene lookup returns CDR1 KGHTA and CDR2 FRNEEI. V trimming: 8 bases; J trimming: 7 bases; junction bases outside the gene matches: 7. The CDR3 protein is CASPGQGWEQYF. The covered CDR3 bases are TGTGCCAGCCCTGGACAGGGTTGGGAACAGTAC.

To note about this clone: Genes and germline are mouse. With the read ending 1 residue before the CDR3 end, the germline J gene is used to fill in that end. V and J are TRBV12-1 and TRBJ1-6, with D possibly matching TRBD1 (5 bases). TRBJ1-6 is an ORF, with its function uncertain. The germline CDR1 and CDR2 sequences are SGHSN and HYEKVE. The CDR3 consists of 16 residues. V lost 0 bases to trimming and J lost 1 base, with 9 bases between them. CDR3 in amino acids: CASSLDRGSYNSPLYF. The covered CDR3 bases are TGTGCCAGCTCTCTCGATCGGGGCTCCTATAATTCGCCCCTCTAC.

Notes on this clone: Gene names and germline refer to mouse. The read finishes 1 residue shy of the CDR3 end, and the germline J gene is used to complete it. J is TRBJ2-4 and V is TRBV26; 9 bases match TRBD2. The CDR3 contains 14 residues. V gave up 1 base and J gave up 6 bases; unmatched junction bases: 2. Germline CDR1 reads KGHPV; CDR2 reads FQNQEV (reference sequence). CDR3 DNA, as far as it was read: TGTGCCAGCAGTCTGTTGGGGGGGCGTAACACCTTGTAC. It is translated as CASSLLGGRNTLY. The CDR3 in full is CASSLLGGRNTLYF.

About this clone itself: These gene names are mouse names. The read ends 1 residue early relative to the CDR3; the germline J gene fills the gap. The rearrangement joins TRBV1 to TRBJ1-6; 7 positions match TRBD1. TRBJ1-6 is an ORF, and what it does is uncertain. V gave up 4 bases and J gave up 7 bases; unmatched junction bases: 1. This CDR3 is 13 amino acids long. CDR1 and CDR2 (germline): NSQYPW, LRSPGD (reference sequence). The CDR3: CTCSGQGNSPLYF. The covered CDR3 bases are TGCACCTGCAGTGGACAGGGAAATTCGCCCCTCTAC.

Remarks on this clone: The listed genes are named as in mouse. CDR3 residues: CASRKGAYEQYF. The CDR3 bases that were read are TGTGCCAGCAGGAAGGGGGCCTATGAACAGTAC. The V gene is TRBV13-1, the J gene TRBJ2-7; weak D call: TRBD1 (6 bases). The read terminates 1 residue ahead of where the CDR3 ends, so the germline J gene completes it. The germline CDR1 and CDR2 sequences are NSHNY and SYGAGN. The CDR3 extends over 12 amino acids. The germline V and J ends were trimmed by 5 bases and 2 bases, with 8 bases remaining between them.

Points on this clone: Germline and genes: mouse. The missing CDR3 end, 1 residue past where the read stops, is filled in from the germline J gene. The rearrangement links TRBV26 to TRBJ2-7, with no clear D. This CDR3 contains 12 residues. Per the germline V gene, CDR1 is KGHPV and CDR2 is FQNQEV (reference sequence). Between the trimmed V and J ends, which lost 3 bases and 4 bases, there was a span of 7 bases. The sequenced CDR3 bases are TGTGCCAGCAGTCTTGCCAGTTATGAACAGTAC. Translated, it gives CASSLASYEQY. In full, the CDR3 reads CASSLASYEQYF.

About this clone: Mouse gene names and germline throughout. The read falls 1 residue short of the CDR3 end, and the missing part is taken from the germline J gene. The J gene is TRBJ1-2, the V gene TRBV3; no clear D. V was cut by 5 bases and J by 1 base, with 8 bases left in between. CDR3 size: 13 residues. Germline loops: CDR1 SNHLY, CDR2 FYNGKV (reference sequence). The DNA read from the CDR3 is TGTGCCAGCAGCCCCACAGTAAACTCCGACTACACC. Translating it yields CASSPTVNSDYT. The full CDR3 protein is CASSPTVNSDYTF. The whole variable domain, remainder taken from reference TRBV3 and TRBJ1-2, is GPKVLQIPSHQIIDMGQMVTLNCDPVSNHLYFYWYKQILGQQMEFLVNFYNGKVMEKSKLFKDQFSVERPDGSYFTLKIQPTALEDSAVYFCASSPTVNSDYTFGSGTRLLVI.

This clone has just a few counts. Mouse gene names apply. Coverage ceases 1 residue before the CDR3 finishes, and the germline J gene fills in the end. The chain has TRBV4 and TRBJ1-4; the D gene is possibly TRBD1 (6 bases). Germline CDR1 is LGHDT and CDR2 is YNNKQL (reference sequence). Trimming pared 4 bases from V and 7 bases from J, leaving 13 bases between. This CDR3 has 14 residues. The CDR3 here is CASSFRGGSERLFF. The part of the CDR3 DNA that was read is TGTGCCAGCAGCTTCAGGGGAGGGAGCGAAAGATTATTT.

This clone was observed a handful of times. Gene names follow the mouse nomenclature. The sequenced fragment ends 1 residue before the CDR3 boundary, so the rest is inferred from the germline J gene. The V call is TRBV12-1, the J call TRBJ2-7, with D perhaps matching TRBD2 (7 bases). V was pared by 2 bases and J by 0 bases, with 13 bases between. CDR1 is SGHSN, CDR2 HYEKVE, per germline. CDR3 length: 15 residues. Partial CDR3 DNA: TGTGCCAGCTCTCGGGAGGGGGGGGGCTCCTATGAACAGTAC. Encoded protein: CASSREGGGSYEQY. The complete CDR3 reads CASSREGGGSYEQYF.

Concerning this clone itself: Mouse germline and gene names are used. With the read ending 1 residue before the CDR3 end, the germline J gene is used to fill in that end. The rearrangement links TRBV12-2 to TRBJ2-2; 8 nucleotides align to TRBD1. The CDR3 covers 15 residues. Germline V lookup: CDR1 SGHLS, CDR2 HYDKME. V trimming: 2 bases; J trimming: 4 bases; junction bases outside the gene matches: 5. This CDR3 is CASSPTGEGTGQLYF. The part of the CDR3 DNA that was read is TGTGCCAGCTCTCCGACAGGGGAGGGCACCGGGCAGCTCTAC.

In its sample, this clone is medium-sized. Each gene name is a mouse one. Read coverage stops 1 residue before the CDR3 terminus; the germline J gene supplies the remainder. The chain combines TRBV13-3 with TRBJ2-2, with unresolved D. CDR1 NNHDY and CDR2 SYVADS come from the germline V gene. V was cut by 5 bases and J by 5 bases, with 4 bases left in between. This CDR3 has 11 amino acids. Incomplete CDR3 DNA: TGTGCCAGCAGATGGACCGGGCAGCTCTAC. Translated: CASRWTGQLY. The full CDR3 is CASRWTGQLYF.

This clone ranks as large. Mouse germline and gene names are used. The observed sequence ends 1 residue before the CDR3 terminus, with the missing tail filled in from the germline J gene. The chain recombines TRBV13-1 with TRBJ1-4; 10 bases match TRBD1. V was clipped by 6 bases and J by 7 bases; unmatched bases: 3. The CDR3 is 13 amino acids. In germline, CDR1 is NSHNY, CDR2 SYGAGN. CDR3 protein: CASMGQGSERLFF. Incomplete CDR3 DNA: TGTGCCAGCATGGGACAGGGGAGCGAAAGATTATTT.

As for this clone: The germline and genes are mouse ones. Coverage ceases 1 residue before the CDR3 finishes, and the germline J gene fills in the end. The chain joins TRBV24 to TRBJ2-3; D gene ambiguous. This CDR3 is 12 amino acids long. Trimming pared 3 bases from V and 0 bases from J, leaving 1 base between. Germline-derived CDR1 and CDR2 are KGHTA and FRNEEI. CDR3 bases read: TGTGCCAGCAGTCTCAGTGCAGAAACGCTGTAT. Protein: CASSLSAETLY. The whole CDR3 protein reads CASSLSAETLYF.

There are a few counts of this clone. Gene names and germline match the mouse. The read ends 1 residue early relative to the CDR3; the germline J gene fills the gap. This chain connects TRBV14 to TRBJ2-7; 11 nucleotides match TRBD2. Unmatched junction bases numbered 4, after V lost 4 bases and J lost 4 bases. This CDR3 has 14 residues. Germline CDR1 SGHDT, CDR2 FRDEAV. Incomplete CDR3 DNA: TGTGCCAGCAGTCTCCGGGACTGGGGGTATGAACAGTAC. It is translated as CASSLRDWGYEQY. The whole CDR3 protein reads CASSLRDWGYEQYF. The full variable domain, with the rest looked up from reference TRBV14 and TRBJ2-7, is EAGVTQSPRYAVLQEGQAVSFWCDPISGHDTLYWYQQPRDQGPQLLVYFRDEAVIDNSQLPSDRFSAVRPKGTNSTLKIQSAKQGDTATYLCASSLRDWGYEQYFGPGTRLTVL.